This TCR beta chain came from a study of Ad26.COV2.S vaccination and SARS-CoV-2 variants. In the study overall: Into the muscle, Ad26.COV2.S was dosed once or twice, 56 days apart.

The CDR3 is made up of 14 amino acids. V was pared by 4 bases and J by 4 bases, with 3 bases of the junction left unmatched. Germline V gene lookup returns CDR1 LGHDT and CDR2 YNNKEL (reference sequence). Some clones are missing from TCRdb's copy, which holds only in-frame ones; the method was immunoSEQ multiplex PCR. Found here are about 390,000 clones, about 85% of them singletons; the top ten hold roughly 3.5%. Sample treatment: around 19 received Ad26.COV2.S at low or high dose, single or two shots; roughly 5 received placebo; per-sample allocation not given. All samples were drawn on day 63, counting from the first vaccine or placebo injection. Findings of the study overall: Across vaccine and placebo recipients, the breadth of non-spike TCRs was similar. The study found higher spike-specific TCR breadth in vaccine than placebo recipients.

Comments on this clone: Its cognate antigen is unknown.

This specimen was peripheral blood, taken in a trial of Ad26.COV2.S vaccine versus placebo. V gene TRBV3-1 (or the pseudogene TRBV3-2) combines with J gene TRBJ2-3, with TRBD2 matching 9 bases. The source is a person aged 18-65 years who received the Ad26.COV2.S COVID-19 vaccine or a placebo. DNA of the CDR3: TGTGCCAGCAGCCGTAGCGGGGGTTCAGATACGCAGTATTTT. Translation: CASSRSGGSDTQYF.